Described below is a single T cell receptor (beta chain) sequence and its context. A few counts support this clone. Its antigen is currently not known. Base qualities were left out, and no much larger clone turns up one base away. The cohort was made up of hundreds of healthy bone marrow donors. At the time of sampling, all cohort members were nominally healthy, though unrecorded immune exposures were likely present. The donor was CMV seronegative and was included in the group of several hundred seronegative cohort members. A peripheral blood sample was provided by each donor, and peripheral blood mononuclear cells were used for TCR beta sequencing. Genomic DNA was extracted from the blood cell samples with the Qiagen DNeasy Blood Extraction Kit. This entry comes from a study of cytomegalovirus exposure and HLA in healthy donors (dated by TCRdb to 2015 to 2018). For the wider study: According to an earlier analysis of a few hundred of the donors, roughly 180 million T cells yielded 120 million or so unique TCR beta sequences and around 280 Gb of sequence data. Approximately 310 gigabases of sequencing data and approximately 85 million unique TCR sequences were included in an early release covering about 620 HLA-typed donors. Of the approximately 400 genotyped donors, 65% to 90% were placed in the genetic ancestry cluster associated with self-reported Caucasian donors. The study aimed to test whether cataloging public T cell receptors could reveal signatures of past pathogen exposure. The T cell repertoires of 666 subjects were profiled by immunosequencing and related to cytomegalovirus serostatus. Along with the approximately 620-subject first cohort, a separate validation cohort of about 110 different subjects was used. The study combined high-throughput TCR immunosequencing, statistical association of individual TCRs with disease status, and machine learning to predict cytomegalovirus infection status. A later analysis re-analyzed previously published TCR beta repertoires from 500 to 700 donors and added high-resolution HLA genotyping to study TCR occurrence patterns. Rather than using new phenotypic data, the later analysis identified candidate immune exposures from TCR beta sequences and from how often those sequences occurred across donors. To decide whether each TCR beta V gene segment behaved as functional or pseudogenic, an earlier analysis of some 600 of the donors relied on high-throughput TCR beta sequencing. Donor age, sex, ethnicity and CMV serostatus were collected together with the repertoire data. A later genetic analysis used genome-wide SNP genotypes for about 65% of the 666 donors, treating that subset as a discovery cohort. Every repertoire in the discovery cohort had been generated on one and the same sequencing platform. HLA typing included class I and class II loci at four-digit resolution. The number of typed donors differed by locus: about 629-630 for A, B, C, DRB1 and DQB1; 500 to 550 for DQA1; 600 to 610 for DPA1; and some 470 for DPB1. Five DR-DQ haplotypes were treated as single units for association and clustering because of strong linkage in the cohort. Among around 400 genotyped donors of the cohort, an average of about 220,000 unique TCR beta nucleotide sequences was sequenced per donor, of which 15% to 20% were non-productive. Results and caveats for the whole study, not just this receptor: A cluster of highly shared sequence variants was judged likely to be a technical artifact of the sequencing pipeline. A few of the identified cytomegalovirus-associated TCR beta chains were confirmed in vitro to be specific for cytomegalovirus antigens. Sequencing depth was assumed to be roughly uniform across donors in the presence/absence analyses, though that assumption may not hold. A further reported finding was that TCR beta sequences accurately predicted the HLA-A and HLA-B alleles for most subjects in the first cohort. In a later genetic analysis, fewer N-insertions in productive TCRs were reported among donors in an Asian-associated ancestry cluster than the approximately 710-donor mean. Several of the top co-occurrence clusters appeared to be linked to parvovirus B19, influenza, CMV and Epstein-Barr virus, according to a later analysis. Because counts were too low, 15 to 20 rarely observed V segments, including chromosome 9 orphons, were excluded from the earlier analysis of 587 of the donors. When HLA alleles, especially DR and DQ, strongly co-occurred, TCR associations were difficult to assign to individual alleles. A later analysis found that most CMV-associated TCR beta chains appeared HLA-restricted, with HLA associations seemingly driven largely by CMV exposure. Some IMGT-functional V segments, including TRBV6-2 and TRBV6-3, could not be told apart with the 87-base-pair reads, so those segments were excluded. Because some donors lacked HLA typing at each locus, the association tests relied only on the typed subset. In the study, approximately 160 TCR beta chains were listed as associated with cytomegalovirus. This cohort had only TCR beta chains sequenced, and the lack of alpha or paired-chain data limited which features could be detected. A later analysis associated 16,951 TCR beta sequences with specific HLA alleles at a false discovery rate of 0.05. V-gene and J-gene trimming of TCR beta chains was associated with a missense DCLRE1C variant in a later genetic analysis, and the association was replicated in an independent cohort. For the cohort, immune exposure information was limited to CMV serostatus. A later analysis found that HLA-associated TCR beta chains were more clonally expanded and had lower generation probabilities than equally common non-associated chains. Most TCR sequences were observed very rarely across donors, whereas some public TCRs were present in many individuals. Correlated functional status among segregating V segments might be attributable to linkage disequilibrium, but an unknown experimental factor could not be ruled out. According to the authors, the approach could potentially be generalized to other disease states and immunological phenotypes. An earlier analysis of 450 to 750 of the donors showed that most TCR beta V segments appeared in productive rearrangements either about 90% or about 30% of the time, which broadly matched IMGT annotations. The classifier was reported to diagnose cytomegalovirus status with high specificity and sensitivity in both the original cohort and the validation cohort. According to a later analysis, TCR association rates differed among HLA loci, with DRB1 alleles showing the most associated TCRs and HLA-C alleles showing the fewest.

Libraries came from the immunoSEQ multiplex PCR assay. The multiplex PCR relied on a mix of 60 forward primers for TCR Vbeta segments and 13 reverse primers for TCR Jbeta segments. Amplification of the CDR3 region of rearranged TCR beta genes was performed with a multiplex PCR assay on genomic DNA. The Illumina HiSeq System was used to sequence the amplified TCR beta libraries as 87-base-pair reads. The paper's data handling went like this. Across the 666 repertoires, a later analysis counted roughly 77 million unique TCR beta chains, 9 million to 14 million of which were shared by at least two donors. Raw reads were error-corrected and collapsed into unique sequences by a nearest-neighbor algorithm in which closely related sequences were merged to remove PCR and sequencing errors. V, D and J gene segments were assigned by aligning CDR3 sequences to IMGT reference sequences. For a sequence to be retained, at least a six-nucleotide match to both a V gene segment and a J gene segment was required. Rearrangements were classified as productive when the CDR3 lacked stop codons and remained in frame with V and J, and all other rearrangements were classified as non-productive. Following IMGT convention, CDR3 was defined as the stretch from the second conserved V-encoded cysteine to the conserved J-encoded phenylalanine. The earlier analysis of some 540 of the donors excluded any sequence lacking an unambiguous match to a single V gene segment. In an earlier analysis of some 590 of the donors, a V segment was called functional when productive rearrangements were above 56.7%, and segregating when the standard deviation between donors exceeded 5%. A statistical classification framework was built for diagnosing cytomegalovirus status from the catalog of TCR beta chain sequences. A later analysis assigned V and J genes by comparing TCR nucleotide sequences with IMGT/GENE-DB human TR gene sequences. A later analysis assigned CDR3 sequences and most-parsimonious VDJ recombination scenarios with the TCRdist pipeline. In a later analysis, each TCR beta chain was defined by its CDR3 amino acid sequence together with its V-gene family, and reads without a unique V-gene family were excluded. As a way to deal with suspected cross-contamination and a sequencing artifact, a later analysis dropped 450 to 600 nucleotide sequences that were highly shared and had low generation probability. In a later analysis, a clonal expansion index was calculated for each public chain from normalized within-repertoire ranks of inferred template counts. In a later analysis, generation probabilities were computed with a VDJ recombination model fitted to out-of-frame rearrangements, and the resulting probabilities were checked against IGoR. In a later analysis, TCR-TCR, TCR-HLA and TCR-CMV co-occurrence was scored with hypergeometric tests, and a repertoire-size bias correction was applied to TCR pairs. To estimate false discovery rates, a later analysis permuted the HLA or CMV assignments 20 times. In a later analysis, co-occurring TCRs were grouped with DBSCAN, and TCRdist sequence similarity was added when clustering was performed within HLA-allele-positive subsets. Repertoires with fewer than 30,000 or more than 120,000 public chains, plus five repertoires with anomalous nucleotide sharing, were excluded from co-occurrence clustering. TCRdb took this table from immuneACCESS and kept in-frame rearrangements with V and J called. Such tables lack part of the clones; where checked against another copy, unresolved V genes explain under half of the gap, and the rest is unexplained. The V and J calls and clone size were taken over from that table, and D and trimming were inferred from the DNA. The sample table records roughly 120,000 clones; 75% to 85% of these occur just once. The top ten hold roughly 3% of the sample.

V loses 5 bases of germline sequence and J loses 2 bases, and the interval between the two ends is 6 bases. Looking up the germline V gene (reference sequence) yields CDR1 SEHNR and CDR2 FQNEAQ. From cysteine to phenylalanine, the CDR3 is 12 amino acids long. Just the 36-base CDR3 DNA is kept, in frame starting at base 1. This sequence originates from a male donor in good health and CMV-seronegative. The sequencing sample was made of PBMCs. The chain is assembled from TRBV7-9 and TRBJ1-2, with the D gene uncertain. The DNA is TGTGCCAGCAGCCCCCAGAACTATGGCTACACCTTC. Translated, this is CASSPQNYGYTF.